Below are 14 T cell receptor beta chains sequenced from a single sample in a study of cytomegalovirus exposure and HLA in healthy donors. The PCR employed 60 Vbeta primers together with 13 Jbeta primers. Libraries were prepared by immunoSEQ multiplex PCR; TCRdb keeps only in-frame clonotypes and omits some of them. This repertoire shows around 70,000 clones, roughly 82% found once; its top ten account for 12%. The sequenced material came from PBMCs. The receptors here all came from a man aged 70 or older in good health and CMV-seronegative.

The chain recombines TRBV18 with TRBJ1-2; 7 bases match TRBD1. The CDR3 totals 17 residues. Germline V gene data show CDR1 as KGHSH and CDR2 as LQKENI. V trimming: 2 bases; J trimming: 1 base; junction bases outside the gene matches: 10. The CDR3 loop is CASSPNLGQEDNYGYTF. In nucleotides, the CDR3 is TGTGCCAGCTCACCAAACCTCGGACAGGAAGATAACTATGGCTACACCTTC.

The chain links TRBV10-2 to TRBJ1-4; 7 nucleotides align to TRBD1. Trimming took 8 bases from V and 7 from J; bases not matched to a gene: 7. The germline CDR1 and CDR2 sequences are WSHSY and SAAADI. The CDR3 has 13 residues. The CDR3 bases are TGCGCCAGCGGGACAGTTCTATTTGAAAAACTGTTTTTT. Its protein product is CASGTVLFEKLFF.

The V call is TRBV9, the J call TRBJ2-1, with a weak D call TRBD1 (6 bases). The V gene's germline CDR1 is SGDLS and CDR2 YYNGEE. Trimming shortened V by 3 bases and J by 1 base, and 11 bases separated the two germline ends. The CDR3 covers 15 residues. The chain's CDR3 is CASSATGESYNEQFF. The CDR3, as DNA: TGTGCCAGCAGCGCGACAGGAGAATCCTACAATGAGCAGTTCTTC.

The V call is TRBV2, the J call TRBJ2-7; TRBD2 agrees at 10 bases. J was trimmed by 4 bases and V by 3 bases; bases with no gene match: 12. CDR3 size: 17 residues. CDR1 and CDR2 (germline): SNHLY, FYNNEI. CDR3 loop: CASSEELASGRGYEQYF. DNA of the CDR3: TGTGCCAGCAGTGAGGAGTTGGCTAGCGGGAGAGGGTACGAGCAGTACTTC.

This chain links TRBV5-5 with TRBJ2-7; 11 bases map to TRBD1. The trim removed 4 bases at V and 4 bases at J, leaving 7 bases unmatched. Per germline, CDR1 SGHKS and CDR2 YYEKEE (reference sequence). This CDR3 has 15 residues. The DNA for the CDR3 is TGTGCCAGCAGCCCCAGAGGGACAGGGGGGTACGAGCAGTACTTC. It specifies CASSPRGTGGYEQYF.

This clone was seen a handful of times. The V and J genes are TRBV6-6 and TRBJ1-1; D remains ambiguous. CDR1 and CDR2 from the germline V gene are MNHNY and SVGAGI (reference sequence). Trimming cost V 7 bases and J 1 base, with 13 bases left between them. The length of the CDR3 is 14 residues. The CDR3 loop reads CASTNLPGNTEAFF. DNA of the CDR3: TGTGCCAGCACCAACTTACCCGGGAACACTGAAGCTTTCTTT.

The V call is TRBV28, the J call TRBJ1-1, with TRBD1 matching over 9 bases. Germline CDR1 is MDHEN and CDR2 is SYDVKM. The CDR3 loop spans 15 amino acids. J lost 4 bases, V lost 6 bases, and 9 bases had no gene match. The CDR3 sequence is CASRPRDRASTEAFF. The CDR3 DNA sequence: TGTGCCAGCAGACCACGGGACAGGGCGTCCACTGAAGCTTTCTTT. Full variable domain (missing parts from reference TRBV28 and TRBJ1-1): DVKVTQSSRYLVKRTGEKVFLECVQDMDHENMFWYRQDPGLGLRLIYFSYDVKMKEKGDIPEGYSVSREKKERFSLILESASTNQTSMYLCASRPRDRASTEAFFGQGTRLTVV.

The chain has TRBV6-6 and TRBJ1-2, with TRBD1 as a possible D gene (5 bases). V was shortened by 6 bases and J by 8 bases, with 25 bases between the two germline ends. CDR1 MNHNY and CDR2 SVGAGI come from the germline V gene (reference sequence). CDR3 length: 16 residues. CDR3 region: CASRIRQILGTKGYTF. The CDR3 region has the DNA TGTGCCAGCAGAATAAGACAGATACTCGGAACGAAGGGCTACACCTTC.

This rearrangement joins TRBV2 to TRBJ1-1; TRBD1 might be the D (5 bases). Per the germline V gene, CDR1 is SNHLY and CDR2 is FYNNEI. The ends were cut back, 6 bases at V and 7 bases at J, with 15 bases in the middle. CDR3 length: 13 amino acids. The CDR3 bases are TGTGCCAGCAGACTGGGACTGGAGAATGAAGCTTTCTTT. As protein: CASRLGLENEAFF.

In its sample, this clone was seen a few times. The V call is TRBV5-1, the J call TRBJ1-4; tentative D call: TRBD1 (6 bases). From germline, CDR1 is SGHRS and CDR2 YFSETQ. Trimming cost V 2 bases and J 5 bases, with 10 bases left between them. This CDR3 is built from 14 residues. CDR3 bases: TGCGCCAGCAGCTTACCAGGGGAGAATGAAAAACTGTTTTTT. Amino acid sequence: CASSLPGENEKLFF.

The V call is TRBV19, the J call TRBJ2-5; 14 bases fit TRBD2. Germline V lookup: CDR1 LNHDA, CDR2 SQIVND (reference sequence). This CDR3 is built from 15 residues. The trim removed 6 bases at V and 5 bases at J, leaving 5 bases unmatched. The chain's CDR3 is CASRTSGGAGETQYF. The CDR3 nucleotides are TGTGCCAGTAGGACTAGCGGGGGGGCCGGTGAGACCCAGTACTTC. Complete variable domain (other parts from reference TRBV19 and TRBJ2-5): DGGITQSPKYLFRKEGQNVTLSCEQNLNHDAMYWYRQDPGQGLRLIYYSQIVNDFQKGDIAEGYSVSREKKESFPLTVTSAQKNPTAFYLCASRTSGGAGETQYFGPGTRLLVL.

This clone is deemed medium-sized. The chain has TRBV5-5 and TRBJ2-7; possible D gene TRBD1, 5 bases. Trimming cost V 1 base and J 2 bases, with 10 bases left between them. Germline V gene sequence: CDR1 SGHKS, CDR2 YYEKEE (reference sequence). This CDR3 is 14 amino acids long. In DNA form, the CDR3 reads TGTGCCAGCAGCTTGCGACAGAATCCCTACGAGCAGTACTTC. It codes for CASSLRQNPYEQYF.

The chain's CDR3 is CASSQTSLLGADTQYF. The CDR3 DNA sequence: TGCGCCAGCAGCCAAACAAGCTTGCTAGGTGCAGATACGCAGTATTTT. The V gene is TRBV4-1, the J gene TRBJ2-3; no firm D call. This CDR3 has 16 amino acids. The germline gives CDR1 MGHRA, CDR2 YSYEKL. V lost 2 bases to trimming and J lost 4 bases, with 16 bases between them.

This chain joins TRBV15 and TRBJ2-2; TRBD1 agrees at 9 bases. Germline V lookup: CDR1 LNHNV, CDR2 YYDKDF (reference sequence). This CDR3 has 16 amino acids. V shed 5 bases and J 4 bases; nucleotides not matched to a gene: 8. This chain's CDR3 is CATSGRDRGSTGELFF. CDR3 nucleotides: TGTGCCACCAGCGGCCGAGACAGGGGGAGCACCGGGGAGCTGTTTTTT.